What follows are 2 T cell receptor beta chains derived from one specimen sequenced in a study of control samples from healthy donors and cancer patients. The data were produced by immunoSEQ multiplex PCR, yet TCRdb's version contains in-frame clones alone and is incomplete. The sample lists 110,000 to 150,000 clones; roughly nine tenths were seen once. Sample: blood. These receptors all stem from a man aged 30-40 years in good health.

This chain links TRBV6-6 with TRBJ2-3, with 10 nucleotides matching TRBD1. V gave up 2 bases and J gave up 2 bases; unmatched junction bases: 1. In germline, CDR1 is MNHNY, CDR2 SVGAGI (reference sequence). The CDR3 extends over 15 amino acids. CDR3 sequence (DNA): TGTGCCAGCAGTTACGGGACAGGGGCCACAGATACGCAGTATTTT. Amino acids: CASSYGTGATDTQYF.

The chain couples TRBV11-2 to TRBJ1-2; 7 positions match TRBD1. In germline, CDR1 is SGHAT, CDR2 FQNNGV. Unmatched junction bases numbered 6, after V lost 0 bases and J lost 2 bases. CDR3 size: 16 residues. The CDR3 here is CASSLDRQGGNYGYTF. In DNA, the CDR3 is TGTGCCAGCAGCTTAGATAGGCAGGGGGGCAACTATGGCTACACCTTC.